This T cell receptor (beta chain) was recovered during a study of T cell repertoires in cytomegalovirus infection. Study information: Public TCR beta signatures indicated both CMV infection and matching HLA type.

In the case of this clonotype: Its antigen is still unknown.

A single record per CDR3 protein comes from TCRdb applying MiXCR to the reads. The data contain roughly 500,000 distinct CDR3 sequences, approximately 42% of them singletons. This CDR3 is built from 15 residues. CDR1 is MNHEY and CDR2 is SVGEGT in the germline V gene. Between the trimmed V and J ends, which lost 6 bases and 8 bases, there was a span of 17 bases. Sequences were derived from cultured PBMCs, sampled from culture after CMV antigen stimulation. V gene TRBV6-2 or TRBV6-3 combines with J gene TRBJ1-6; no definite D call. The TCR was taken from a human donor in good health (CMV status not recorded). Some clones in this sample may be carry-over from other donors' samples. CDR3 loop: CASRRGGWQDSPLHF. The CDR3 region has the DNA TGTGCCAGCAGACGCGGTGGGTGGCAAGATTCACCCCTCCACTTT.